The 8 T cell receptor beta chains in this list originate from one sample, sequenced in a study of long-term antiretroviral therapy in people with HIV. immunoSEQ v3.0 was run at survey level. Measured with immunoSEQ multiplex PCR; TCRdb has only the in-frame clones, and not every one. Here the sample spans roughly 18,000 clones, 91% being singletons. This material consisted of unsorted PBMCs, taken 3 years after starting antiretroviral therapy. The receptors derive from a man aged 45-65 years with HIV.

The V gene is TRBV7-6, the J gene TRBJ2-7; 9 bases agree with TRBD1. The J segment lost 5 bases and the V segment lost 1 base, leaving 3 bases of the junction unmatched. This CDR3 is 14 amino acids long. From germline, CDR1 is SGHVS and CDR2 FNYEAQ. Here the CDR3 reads CASSLGGQGNEQYF. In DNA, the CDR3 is TGTGCCAGCAGCTTAGGGGGACAGGGTAACGAGCAGTACTTC.

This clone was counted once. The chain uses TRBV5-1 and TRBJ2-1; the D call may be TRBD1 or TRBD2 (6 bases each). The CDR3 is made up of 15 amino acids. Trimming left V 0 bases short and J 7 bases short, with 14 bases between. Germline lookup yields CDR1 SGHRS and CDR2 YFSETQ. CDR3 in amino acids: CASSLVPGAGNEQFF. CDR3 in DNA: TGCGCCAGCAGCTTGGTTCCGGGGGCAGGGAATGAGCAGTTCTTC.

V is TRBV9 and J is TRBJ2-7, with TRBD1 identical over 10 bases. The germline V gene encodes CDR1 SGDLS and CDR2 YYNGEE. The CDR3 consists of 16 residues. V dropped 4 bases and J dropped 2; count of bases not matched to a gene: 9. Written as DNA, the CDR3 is TGTGCCAGCAGCATTACCGGGACAGGGGACCCCTACGAGCAGTACTTC. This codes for CASSITGTGDPYEQYF.

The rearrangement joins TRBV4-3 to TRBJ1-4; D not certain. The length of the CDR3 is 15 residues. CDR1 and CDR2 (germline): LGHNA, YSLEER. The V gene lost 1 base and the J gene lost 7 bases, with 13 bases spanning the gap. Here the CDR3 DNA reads TGCGCCAGCAGCCAAGTAGCCATGACGGGTGAAAAACTGTTTTTT. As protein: CASSQVAMTGEKLFF.

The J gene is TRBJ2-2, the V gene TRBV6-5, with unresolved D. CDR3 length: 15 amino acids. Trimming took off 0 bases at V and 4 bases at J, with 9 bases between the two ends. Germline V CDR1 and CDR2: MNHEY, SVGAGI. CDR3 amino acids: CASSYSTTVTGELFF. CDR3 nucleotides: TGTGCCAGCAGTTACTCGACAACAGTCACCGGGGAGCTGTTTTTT.

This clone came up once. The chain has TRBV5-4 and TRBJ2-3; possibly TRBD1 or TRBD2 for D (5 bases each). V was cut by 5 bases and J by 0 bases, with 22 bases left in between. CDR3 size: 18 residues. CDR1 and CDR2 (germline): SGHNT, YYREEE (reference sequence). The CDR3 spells CASRRAALGPDSTDTQYF. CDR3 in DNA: TGTGCCAGCAGGCGAGCAGCTCTGGGACCTGATAGCACAGATACGCAGTATTTT.

As DNA, the CDR3 is TGTGCCAGCAGCCGAGACAGGTCAAGCTCCTACGAGCAGTACTTC. As protein: CASSRDRSSSYEQYF. This chain connects TRBV2 to TRBJ2-7, with D possibly matching TRBD1 (6 bases). V was shortened by 6 bases and J by 0 bases, with 15 bases between the two germline ends. Per germline, CDR1 SNHLY and CDR2 FYNNEI. The CDR3 is 15 residues long. The full variable domain, rest sourced from reference TRBV2 and TRBJ2-7, is EPEVTQTPSHQVTQMGQEVILRCVPISNHLYFYWYRQILGQKVEFLVSFYNNEISEKSEIFDDQFSVERPDGSNFTLKIRSTKLEDSAMYFCASSRDRSSSYEQYFGPGTRLTVT.

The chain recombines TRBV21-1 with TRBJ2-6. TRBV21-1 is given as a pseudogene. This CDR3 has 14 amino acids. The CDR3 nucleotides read TGTGCCAGCAGCGGTGGCTCTGGGGCCAACGTCCTGACTTTC. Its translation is CASSGGSGANVLTF.